This T cell receptor (beta chain) is drawn from a study of vaccination effects on CD4 cells after COVID-19. At the level of the study: After the second dose, samples were taken at median day 72.

Following culture for more than 9 days, CD4+ T cells were isolated. BNT162b2 vaccine or mRNA-1273 vaccine was given to participants in two doses. Prior SARS-CoV-2 infection was absent in the vaccine recipients, as shown by negative nucleocapsid antibodies. Both day 3 and day 7 saw half the medium replaced with IL-2 medium. The data were produced by immunoSEQ multiplex PCR, yet TCRdb's version contains in-frame clones alone and is incomplete. The profile shows about 73,000 clones, over 65% of them singletons. Worth noting for this clone: No antigen is known for it.

Study-wide findings and caveats: Recruitment yielded few convalescent patients, and the study had no early post-infection timepoints.

The CDR3 totals 17 residues. V lost 4 bases, J lost 0 bases, and 14 bases lay in between. Germline CDR1 is SGDLS and CDR2 is YYNGEE. The source was CD4+ T cells from PBMCs cultured without peptide, collected after COVID-19 vaccination. This TCR derives from a human donor who received a COVID-19 vaccine. The chain combines TRBV9 with TRBJ1-6; D is perhaps TRBD1 (5 bases). The CDR3 loop reads CASSQGASGSYNSPLHF. In DNA form, the CDR3 reads TGTGCCAGCAGCCAAGGGGCCTCGGGCTCCTATAATTCACCCCTCCACTTT.